This T cell receptor beta chain stems from a study of blood T cell repertoires in COVID-19. Study-wide context: The cDNA or gDNA used as material had been derived from T cells, B-cell-depleted T cells, or PBMCs.

The protocol was immunoSEQ multiplex PCR, while the TCRdb copy is restricted to in-frame clones and leaves out a portion. Of over 80,000 clones listed, 87% are singletons. Sequencing was performed on peripheral blood. The source is a human donor in a cohort sampled during active COVID-19.

The CDR3 DNA reads as TGTGCCAGCAGCGTAGGACTAGCGGACAACAATGAGCAGTTCTTC. Translation: CASSVGLADNNEQFF. V usage is TRBV9 and J usage is TRBJ2-1, with 9 bases that match TRBD2. The CDR3 runs to 15 residues. V trimming: 0 bases; J trimming: 5 bases; junction bases outside the gene matches: 3. The germline gives CDR1 SGDLS, CDR2 YYNGEE.